This T cell receptor (beta chain) was observed in a study of technical replicates of blood from four donors (dated by TCRdb to about 2017). The protocol used for the library was the immunoSEQ multiplex PCR assay. TCRdb obtained this table from immuneACCESS and retained in-frame rearrangements with V and J assigned. These tables miss some clones; where compared with another copy, unresolved V genes account for less than half of the shortfall, and the remainder is unexplained. The sample table holds 80,000 to 90,000 clones, of which approximately 94% were seen once. Jointly, the top ten make up 0.2% to 0.3% of the sample. A note on this clone: Its recognized antigen is unknown. No much larger clonotype is one base removed from it; base qualities were not supplied.

The CDR3 contains 12 residues, cysteine and phenylalanine counted. The CDR3 DNA has 36 bases and is translated from base 1. The germline V gene provides CDR1 MNHEY and CDR2 SVGAGI. Relative to germline, V is 7 bases shorter and J is 4 bases shorter, with 8 bases between their ends. The source is a human donor in good health. This chain joins TRBV6-5 to TRBJ2-1; TRBD2 is possibly the D segment (5 matching bases). The specimen sequenced was T cells isolated from PBMCs. The DNA sequence is given as TGTGCCAGCATATCGGGGTACAATGAGCAGTTCTTC. Its amino acids are CASISGYNEQFF.